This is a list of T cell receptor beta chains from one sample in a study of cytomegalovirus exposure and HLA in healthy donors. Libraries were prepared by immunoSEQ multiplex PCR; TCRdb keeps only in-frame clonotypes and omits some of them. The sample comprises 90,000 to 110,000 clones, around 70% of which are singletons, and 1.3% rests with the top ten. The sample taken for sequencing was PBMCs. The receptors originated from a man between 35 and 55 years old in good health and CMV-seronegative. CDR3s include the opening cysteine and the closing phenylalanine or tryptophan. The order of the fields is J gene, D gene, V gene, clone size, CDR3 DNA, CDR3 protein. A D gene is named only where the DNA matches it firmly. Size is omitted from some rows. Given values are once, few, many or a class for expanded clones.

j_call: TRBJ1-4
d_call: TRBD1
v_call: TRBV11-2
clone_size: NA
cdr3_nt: TGTGCCAGCAGCTTAGATCCAACAGGGGGCCTTGAAAAACTGTTTTTT
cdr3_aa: CASSLDPTGGLEKLFF

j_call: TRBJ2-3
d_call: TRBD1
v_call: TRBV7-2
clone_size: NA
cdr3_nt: TGTGCCAGCAGTCTACAGGGGAAGGGAGATACGCAGTATTTT
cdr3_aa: CASSLQGKGDTQYF

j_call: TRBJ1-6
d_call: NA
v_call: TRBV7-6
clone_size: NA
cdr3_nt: TGTGCCAGCAGCTTACAGGGGAATTCACCCCTCCACTTT
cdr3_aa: CASSLQGNSPLHF

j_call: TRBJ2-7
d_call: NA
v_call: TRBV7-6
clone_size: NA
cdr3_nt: TGTGCCAGCAGCTTAGCGCTCGACTTAAACTACGAGCAGTACTTC
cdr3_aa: CASSLALDLNYEQYF

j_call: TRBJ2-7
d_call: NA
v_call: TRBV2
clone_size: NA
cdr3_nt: TGTGCCAGCACTAAGTTGGGGCTTCTGGGGCAGTACTTC
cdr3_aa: CASTKLGLLGQYF

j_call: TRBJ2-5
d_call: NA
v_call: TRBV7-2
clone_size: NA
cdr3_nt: TGTGCCAGCAGCCGACCCAGCGGGGAGACCCAGTACTTC
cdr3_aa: CASSRPSGETQYF

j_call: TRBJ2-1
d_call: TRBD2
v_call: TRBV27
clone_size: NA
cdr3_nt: TGTGCCAGCAGTTTACTGGCGGGAGGGAATGAGCAGTTCTTC
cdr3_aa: CASSLLAGGNEQFF

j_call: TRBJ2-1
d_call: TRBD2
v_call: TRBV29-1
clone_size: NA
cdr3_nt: TGCAGCGTTGGCCCGACTAGCGGGGGGTATTACAATGAGCAGTTCTTC
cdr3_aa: CSVGPTSGGYYNEQFF

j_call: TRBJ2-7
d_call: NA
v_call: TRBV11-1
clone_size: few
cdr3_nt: TGTGCCAGCAGCCGAGCCCCCGGGGGAAACTACTACGAGCAGTACTTC
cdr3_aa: CASSRAPGGNYYEQYF

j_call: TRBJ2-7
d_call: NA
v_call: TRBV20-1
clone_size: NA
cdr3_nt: TGCAGTGCTAGTATGGGACTGCAGTACTTC
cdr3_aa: CSASMGLQYF

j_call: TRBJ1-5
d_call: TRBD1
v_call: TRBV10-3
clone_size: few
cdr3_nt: TGTGCCATCAGTGAGTCGACAGGGGGCCAGCCCCAGCATTTT
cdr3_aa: CAISESTGGQPQHF

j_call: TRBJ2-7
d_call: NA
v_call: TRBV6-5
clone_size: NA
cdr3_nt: TGTGCCAGCAGTAGCAAAGGGGGGGTTGGGGAGCAGTACTTC
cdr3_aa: CASSSKGGVGEQYF

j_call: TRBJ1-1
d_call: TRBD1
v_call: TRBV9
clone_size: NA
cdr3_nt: TGTGCCAGCAGCGAGGGGGGACAGGGAGGCACTGAAGCTTTCTTT
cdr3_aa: CASSEGGQGGTEAFF

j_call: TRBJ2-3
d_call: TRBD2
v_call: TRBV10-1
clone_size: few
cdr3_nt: TGCGCCAGCAGCTCCGGTCTAGCGGACACAGATACGCAGTATTTT
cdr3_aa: CASSSGLADTDTQYF

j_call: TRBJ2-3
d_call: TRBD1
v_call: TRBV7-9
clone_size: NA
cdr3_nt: TGTGCCAGCAGCCCTCCGGGACAGAAGACAGATACGCAGTATTTT
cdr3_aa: CASSPPGQKTDTQYF

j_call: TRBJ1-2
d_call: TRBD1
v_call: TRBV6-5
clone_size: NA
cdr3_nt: TGTGCCAGCAGGACAGGGGATGTCTATTCTGGCTACACCTTC
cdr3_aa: CASRTGDVYSGYTF

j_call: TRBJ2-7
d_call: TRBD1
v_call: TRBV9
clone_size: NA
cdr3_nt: TGTGCCAGCAGCCCGACGGGACAGTCCTACGAGCAGTACTTC
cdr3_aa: CASSPTGQSYEQYF

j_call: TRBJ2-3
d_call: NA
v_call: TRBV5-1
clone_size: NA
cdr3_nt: TGCGCCAGCAGCGTGGACAGATCGGATACGCAGTATTTT
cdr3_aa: CASSVDRSDTQYF

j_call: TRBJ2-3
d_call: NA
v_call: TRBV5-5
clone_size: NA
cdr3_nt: TGTGCCAGCAGCTATGAGGGGGTATCAGATACGCAGTATTTT
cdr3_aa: CASSYEGVSDTQYF

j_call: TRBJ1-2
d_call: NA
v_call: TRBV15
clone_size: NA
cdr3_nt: TGTGCCACCAGCAGATCAGGGTATGGCTACACCTTC
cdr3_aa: CATSRSGYGYTF

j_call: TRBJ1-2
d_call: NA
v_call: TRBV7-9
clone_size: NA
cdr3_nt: TGTGCCAGCAGCTTGGAAGGGAGCGGCTACACCTTC
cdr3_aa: CASSLEGSGYTF

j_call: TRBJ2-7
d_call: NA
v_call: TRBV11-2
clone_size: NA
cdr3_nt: TGTGCCAGCAGCGGGGCCGGCCACGAGCAGTACTTC
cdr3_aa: CASSGAGHEQYF

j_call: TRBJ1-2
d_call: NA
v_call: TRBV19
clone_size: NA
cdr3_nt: TGTGCCACCGCATACACGACTAACTATGGCTACACCTTC
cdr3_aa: CATAYTTNYGYTF

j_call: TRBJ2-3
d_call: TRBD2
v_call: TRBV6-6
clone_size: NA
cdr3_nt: TGTGCCAGCAGCGCGGCGGGGGGGCCACATACGCAGTATTTT
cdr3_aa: CASSAAGGPHTQYF

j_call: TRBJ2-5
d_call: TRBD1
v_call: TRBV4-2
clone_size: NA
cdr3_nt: TGTGCCAGCAGCCAATCCGGGACAGGGGAAGAGACCCAGTACTTC
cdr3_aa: CASSQSGTGEETQYF

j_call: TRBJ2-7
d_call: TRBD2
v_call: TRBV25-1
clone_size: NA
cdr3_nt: TGTGCCAGCTCCCCAGGGCGGGAGTCCTACGAGCAGTACTTC
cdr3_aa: CASSPGRESYEQYF

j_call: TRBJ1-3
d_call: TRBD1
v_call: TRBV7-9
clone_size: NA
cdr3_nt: TGTGCCAGCAGCTTAGGGGACAGCTCTGGAAACACCATATATTTT
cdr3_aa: CASSLGDSSGNTIYF

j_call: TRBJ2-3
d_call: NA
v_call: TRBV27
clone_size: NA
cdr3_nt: TGTGCCAGCACCCGGGACATCGGTGCAGATACGCAGTATTTT
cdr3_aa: CASTRDIGADTQYF

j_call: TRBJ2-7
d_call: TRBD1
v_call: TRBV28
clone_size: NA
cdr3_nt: TGTGCCAGCAGAGGACGACCGGGACAGACCTACGAGCAGTACTTC
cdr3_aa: CASRGRPGQTYEQYF

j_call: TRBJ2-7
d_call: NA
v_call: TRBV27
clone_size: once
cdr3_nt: TGTGCCAGCAGTTTATCAGGGGCCGAGCAGTACTTC
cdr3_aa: CASSLSGAEQYF

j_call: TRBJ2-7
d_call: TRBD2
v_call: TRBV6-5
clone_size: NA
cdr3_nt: TGTGCCAGCAGCCCGACTAGCGGGAGAAAACCCGAGCAGTACTTC
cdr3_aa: CASSPTSGRKPEQYF

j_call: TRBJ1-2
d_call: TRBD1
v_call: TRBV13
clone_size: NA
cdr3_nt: TGTGCCAGCAGCTCCGGGACAGGGGGTTTAGCTAACTATGGCTACACCTTC
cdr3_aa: CASSSGTGGLANYGYTF

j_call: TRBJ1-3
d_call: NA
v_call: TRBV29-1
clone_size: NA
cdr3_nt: TGCAGCGTTGGGCCATCCTCTGGAAACACCATATATTTT
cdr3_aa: CSVGPSSGNTIYF

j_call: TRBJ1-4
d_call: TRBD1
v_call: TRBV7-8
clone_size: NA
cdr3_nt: TGTGCCAGCAGCCCAGAGGGGACAGGGTCTTTCACTAATGAAAAACTGTTTTTT
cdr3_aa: CASSPEGTGSFTNEKLFF

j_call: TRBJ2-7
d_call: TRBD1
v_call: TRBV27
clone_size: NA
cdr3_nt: TGTGCCAGCGCAAGCCGGGACAGGGGCTACGAGCAGTACTTC
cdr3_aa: CASASRDRGYEQYF

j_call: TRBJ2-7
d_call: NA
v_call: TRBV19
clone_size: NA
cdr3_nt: TGTGCCAGTAGTATAGGAACTCTCCAGTACTTC
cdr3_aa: CASSIGTLQYF

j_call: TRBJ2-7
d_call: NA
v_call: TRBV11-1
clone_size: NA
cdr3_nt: TGTGCCAGCAGCTTAACCGATGGGGGGGCTGATCCCTACGAGCAGTACTTC
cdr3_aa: CASSLTDGGADPYEQYF

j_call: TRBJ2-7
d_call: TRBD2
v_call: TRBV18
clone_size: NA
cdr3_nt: TGTGCCAGCTCACCCCAAACTAGCGGGGGTTCCTACGAGCAGTACTTC
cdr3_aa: CASSPQTSGGSYEQYF

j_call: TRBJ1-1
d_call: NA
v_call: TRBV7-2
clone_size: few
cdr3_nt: TGTGCCAGCAGCCGCTCACTGTTGAACACTGAAGCTTTCTTT
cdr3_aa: CASSRSLLNTEAFF

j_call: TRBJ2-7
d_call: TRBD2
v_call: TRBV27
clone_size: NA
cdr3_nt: TGTGCCAGCAGTAGATTAGCGGGTAAGACCCCCTACGAGCAGTACTTC
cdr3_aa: CASSRLAGKTPYEQYF

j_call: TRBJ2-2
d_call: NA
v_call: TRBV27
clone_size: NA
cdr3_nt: TGTGCCAGCAGCCCCTTACTGACAGCCGTGGGAGGCGGGGAGCTGTTTTTT
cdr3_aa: CASSPLLTAVGGGELFF

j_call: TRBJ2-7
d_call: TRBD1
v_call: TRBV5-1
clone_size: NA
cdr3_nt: TGCGCCAGCAGAGACATGGACAGGGGGCACTCAAGGAGCTCCTACGAGCAGTACTTC
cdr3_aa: CASRDMDRGHSRSSYEQYF

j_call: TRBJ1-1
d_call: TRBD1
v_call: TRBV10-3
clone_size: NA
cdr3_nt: TGTGCCATCAGCCTTGGACAGGGGACCACTGAAGCTTTCTTT
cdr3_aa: CAISLGQGTTEAFF

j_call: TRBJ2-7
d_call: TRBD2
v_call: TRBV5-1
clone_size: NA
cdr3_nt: TGCGCCAGCAGCTTGGTAGGGACTAGAGGGGACTCCGAGCAGTACTTC
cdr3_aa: CASSLVGTRGDSEQYF

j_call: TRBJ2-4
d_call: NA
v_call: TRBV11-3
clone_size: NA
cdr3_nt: TGTGCCAGTTCCCAGGCAGGCTGGGCCAAAAACATTCAGTACTTC
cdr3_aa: CASSQAGWAKNIQYF

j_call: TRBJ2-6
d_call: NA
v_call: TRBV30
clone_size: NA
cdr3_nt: TGTGCCTGGAGTTCAGGGGCCAACGTCCTGACTTTC
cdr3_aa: CAWSSGANVLTF

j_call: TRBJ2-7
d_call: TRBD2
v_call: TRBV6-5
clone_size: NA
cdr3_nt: TGTGCCAGCAGTGGCCGTGGAGCGGGAGACTACGAGCAGTACTTC
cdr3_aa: CASSGRGAGDYEQYF

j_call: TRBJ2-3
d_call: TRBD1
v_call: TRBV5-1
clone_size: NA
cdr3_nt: TGCGCCAGCAGCTTGGGGACAGGGGGCCGAGATACGCAGTATTTT
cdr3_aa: CASSLGTGGRDTQYF

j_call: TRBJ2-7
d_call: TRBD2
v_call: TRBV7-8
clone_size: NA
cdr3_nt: TGTGCCAGCAGCTCCACCTCGGGACTAGCGGGATCCTTAGGGGAGCAGTACTTC
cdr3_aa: CASSSTSGLAGSLGEQYF

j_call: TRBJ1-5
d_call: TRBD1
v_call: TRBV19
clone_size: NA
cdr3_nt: TGTGCCAGTAGTATAGTGTCCCTCCCGGGACAGGGTTCTTTTCAGCCCCAGCATTTT
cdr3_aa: CASSIVSLPGQGSFQPQHF

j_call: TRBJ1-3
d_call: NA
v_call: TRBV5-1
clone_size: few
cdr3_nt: TGCGCCAGCAGCTTATCCAGAGGAAACACCATATATTTT
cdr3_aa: CASSLSRGNTIYF

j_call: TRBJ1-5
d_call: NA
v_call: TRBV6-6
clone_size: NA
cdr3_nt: TGTGCCAGCACCCCGGGCGGGGAAAGCAATCAGCCCCAGCATTTT
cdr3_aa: CASTPGGESNQPQHF